This T cell receptor (beta chain) was recorded in a study of T cell responses to AZD1222 COVID-19 vaccine. Assay: immunoSEQ multiplex PCR; the TCRdb copy retains only in-frame clones and omits some. This sample has roughly 120,000 clones; about 85% occur once, and the top ten carry approximately 3.5%. V was pared by 4 bases and J by 2 bases, with 10 bases of the junction left unmatched. CDR3 length: 17 residues. Germline CDR1 and CDR2: SGHNT and YENEEA. A single count supports this clone. Sequencing used peripheral blood, obtained on day 0 of AZD1222 vaccination. The sequence was collected from an adult in good health. The chain employs TRBV11-3 and TRBJ2-3; TRBD2 aligns across 9 bases. The CDR3 DNA follows: TGTGCCAGCAGCTCCCCTAAGCTAGCGGGAACCACAGATACGCAGTATTTT. The encoded protein is CASSSPKLAGTTDTQYF.